This T cell receptor beta chain was recovered during a study of blood T cell repertoires in COVID-19. Study summary: The United States, Italy and Spain were the sources of the acute and convalescent COVID-19 samples. In each case, the material was cDNA or gDNA derived from T cells, B-cell-depleted T cells, or PBMCs.

Original data processing: Reference gene primers were amplified, and this amplification served to estimate nucleated cell counts. Method: immunoSEQ multiplex PCR; TCRdb's copy keeps in-frame clones and lacks some. The DNA gave D and trimming, while V, J and clone size come from that table. The sample contains around 60,000 clones, around 85% of which appear only once. Germline V gene lookup returns CDR1 SGHTA and CDR2 FQGNSA. CDR3 length equals 16 residues. V lost 7 bases to trimming and J lost 5 bases; unmatched junction nucleotides: 15. The rearrangement links TRBV7-2 to TRBJ1-2; 8 bases agree with TRBD1. The TCR was taken from a man in his 70s with acute or convalescent COVID-19. Input material: peripheral blood. The CDR3: CASNPGGAGGAYGYTF. Here the CDR3 DNA reads TGTGCCAGCAACCCAGGCGGGGCAGGGGGCGCGTATGGCTACACCTTC. The full variable domain, its missing parts supplied by reference TRBV7-2 and TRBJ1-2, is GAGVSQSPSNKVTEKGKDVELRCDPISGHTALYWYRQSLGQGLEFLIYFQGNSAPDKSGLPSDRFSAERTGGSVSTLTIQRTQQEDSAVYLCASNPGGAGGAYGYTFGSGTRLTVV.